Below, 25 T cell receptor beta chains from the same sample are listed, as sequenced in a study of shared clonotypes between healthy human individuals. Sequencing was performed with immunoSEQ multiplex PCR; in TCRdb, only in-frame clones are kept and a portion is missing. The profile shows about 480,000 clones, roughly 78% of them singletons. Sequenced: PBMCs. These receptors all stem from a woman in her thirties or forties in good health. Some clones in this sample may be carry-over from other donors' samples.

Concerning this clone: Other DNA sequences from this sample encode an identical CDR3 as well. The V and J genes are TRBV7-3 and TRBJ2-2, with a tentative D call TRBD2 (5 bases). The CDR3 extends over 14 amino acids. CDR1 and CDR2 (germline): SGHTA, FQGTGA. V lost 2 bases to trimming and J lost 5 bases, with 9 bases between them. The DNA for the CDR3 is TGTGCCAGCAGCTTAGGCGGACTTACCGGGGAGCTGTTTTTT. Translated, it gives CASSLGGLTGELFF. Full variable domain (outside the CDR3, taken from reference TRBV7-3 and TRBJ2-2): GAGVSQTPSNKVTEKGKYVELRCDPISGHTALYWYRQSLGQGPEFLIYFQGTGAADDSGLPNDRFFAVRPEGSVSTLKIQRTERGDSAVYLCASSLGGLTGELFFGEGSRLTVL.

The table lists this clone with a few counts. This rearrangement joins TRBV27 to TRBJ2-2; D is undetermined. Trimming shortened V by 3 bases and J by 6 bases, and 11 bases separated the two germline ends. Germline CDR1 reads MNHEY; CDR2 reads SMNVEV (reference sequence). CDR3 size: 14 residues. CDR3 nucleotides: TGTGCCAGCAGTTTCTGGCCCACTGCCGGGGAGCTGTTTTTT. Translating it yields CASSFWPTAGELFF.

The V gene is TRBV18, the J gene TRBJ2-2; possible D gene TRBD2, 5 bases. V was trimmed by 2 bases and J by 5 bases, leaving 12 bases between them. Per germline, CDR1 KGHSH and CDR2 LQKENI. The CDR3 extends over 15 amino acids. CDR3 loop: CASSPEGRGTGELFF. CDR3 DNA: TGTGCCAGCTCACCAGAGGGCAGAGGGACCGGGGAGCTGTTTTTT.

The chain uses TRBV6-5 and TRBJ2-7, with unresolved D. From germline, CDR1 is MNHEY and CDR2 SVGAGI. The CDR3 is 14 amino acids. The V gene lost 0 bases and the J gene lost 0 bases, with 6 bases spanning the gap. CDR3: CASSYSGNSYEQYF. CDR3 in DNA: TGTGCCAGCAGTTACTCTGGCAACTCCTACGAGCAGTACTTC.

The V call is TRBV28, the J call TRBJ2-7; 7 bases align to TRBD1. This CDR3 is built from 14 residues. Germline V gene lookup returns CDR1 MDHEN and CDR2 SYDVKM. The trim removed 6 bases at V and 3 bases at J, leaving 8 bases unmatched. CDR3 sequence reads: CASSSDRENYEQYF. The CDR3 DNA reads TGTGCCAGCAGCTCCGACAGGGAGAACTACGAGCAGTACTTC.

The chain joins TRBV2 to TRBJ1-3; no clear D. CDR3 length: 12 residues. V lost 4 bases and J lost 7, with 8 bases in between. CDR1 and CDR2 from the germline V gene are SNHLY and FYNNEI. The CDR3 spells CASSVSGNTIYF. CDR3 DNA: TGTGCCAGCAGTGTAAGCGGGAACACCATATATTTT.

The chain employs TRBV19 and TRBJ2-4, with 9 bases that match TRBD2. Looked up from germline, CDR1 is LNHDA and CDR2 is SQIVND (reference sequence). The junction had 6 bases not matched to a gene; V was cut back by 5 bases and J by 1 base. The CDR3 sequence is 16 residues long. The CDR3 region has the DNA TGTGCCAGTAGTGGGTCTAGCGGGGTGGCCAAAAACATTCAGTACTTC. Translated, it gives CASSGSSGVAKNIQYF.

In this sample, this clone turned up a few times. The V call is TRBV19, the J call TRBJ1-1; D possibly corresponds to TRBD1 (5 bases). Germline loops: CDR1 LNHDA, CDR2 SQIVND (reference sequence). Trimming shortened V by 3 bases and J by 4 bases, and 15 bases separated the two germline ends. The CDR3 extends over 15 amino acids. The CDR3 spells CASSIGLGDGTEAFF. DNA of the CDR3: TGTGCCAGTAGTATCGGGTTAGGGGACGGCACTGAAGCTTTCTTT.

The V gene is TRBV29-1, the J gene TRBJ2-7; 9 bases map to TRBD2. Germline V gene lookup returns CDR1 SQVTM and CDR2 ANQGSEA. V lost 6 bases and J lost 2; bases outside the gene matches: 5. The CDR3 covers 13 residues. CDR3 protein: CSVPGLAAYEQYF. The CDR3 DNA is TGCAGCGTCCCGGGACTAGCAGCCTACGAGCAGTACTTC.

The CDR3 protein is CASSKGSGRAYYEQYF. CDR3 in DNA: TGTGCCAGCAGCAAAGGGTCGGGGAGGGCCTACTACGAGCAGTACTTC. The rearrangement joins TRBV21-1 to TRBJ2-7; the table's TRBD2 call for D was not verified on the DNA. TRBV21-1 is termed a pseudogene. CDR3 length: 16 amino acids.

This clone was found once. The V and J genes are TRBV28 and TRBJ1-1; D might be TRBD1 (6 bases). The ends were cut back, 7 bases at V and 0 bases at J, with 21 bases in the middle. CDR3 length equals 17 residues. CDR1 and CDR2 from the germline V gene are MDHEN and SYDVKM. The DNA of the CDR3 is TGTGCCAGCACTTCGCGTCCCACCGACAGGTTGAACACTGAAGCTTTCTTT. The encoded protein is CASTSRPTDRLNTEAFF.

The chain links TRBV2 to TRBJ2-7; D gene uncertain. Germline values: CDR1 SNHLY, CDR2 FYNNEI. V was shortened by 7 bases and J by 3 bases, with 7 bases between the two germline ends. CDR3 length: 11 residues. The CDR3 sequence is CASNRVYEQYF. DNA for the CDR3: TGTGCCAGCAACCGAGTCTACGAGCAGTACTTC.

The chain links TRBV6-5 to TRBJ1-1; no reliable D call. CDR1 is MNHEY and CDR2 is SVGAGI in the germline V gene. Trimming shortened V by 5 bases and J by 1 base, and 14 bases separated the two germline ends. The CDR3 totals 15 residues. The CDR3 nucleotides are TGTGCCAGCAGTAGCCGACCCAACCGGAACACTGAAGCTTTCTTT. Protein sequence: CASSSRPNRNTEAFF.

This clone was seen only a few times. This sequence joins TRBV19 and TRBJ1-5; no reliable D call. Trimming removed 5 bases from V and 2 bases from J, with 10 bases in between. Germline V lookup: CDR1 LNHDA, CDR2 SQIVND (reference sequence). This CDR3 comprises 14 residues. The CDR3 loop is CASSPWVGNQPQHF. In DNA, the CDR3 is TGTGCCAGTAGTCCCTGGGTAGGCAATCAGCCCCAGCATTTT.

The chain employs TRBV25-1 and TRBJ1-4; 10 nucleotides agree with TRBD1. Germline V lookup: CDR1 MGHDK, CDR2 SYGVNS. CDR3 length: 16 residues. V dropped 4 bases and J dropped 7; count of bases not matched to a gene: 9. This CDR3 reads CASSAHQGTGAEKLFF. The CDR3 DNA follows: TGTGCCAGCAGTGCCCACCAGGGGACAGGGGCTGAAAAACTGTTTTTT.

This clone was seen a handful of times. The rearrangement uses TRBV7-8 and TRBJ2-5; 11 positions agree with TRBD1. V trimming: 5 bases; J trimming: 5 bases; junction bases outside the gene matches: 7. This CDR3 comprises 15 residues. The germline V gene encodes CDR1 SGHVS and CDR2 FQNEAQ. The CDR3 is CASSQDRGRRETQYF. In DNA form, the CDR3 reads TGTGCCAGCAGCCAGGACAGGGGGCGACGGGAGACCCAGTACTTC.

V is TRBV9 and J is TRBJ2-7, with a weak D call TRBD1 (6 bases). Germline V gene data show CDR1 as SGDLS and CDR2 as YYNGEE. Trimming removed 4 bases at V and 4 bases at J, with 15 bases between. CDR3 length equals 14 residues. The CDR3 sequence: CASSPQQGSYEQYF. The CDR3 DNA is TGTGCCAGCAGCCCACAGCAGGGGAGTTACGAGCAGTACTTC.

This rearrangement joins TRBV18 to TRBJ2-3; D is perhaps TRBD1 (6 bases). CDR1 is KGHSH and CDR2 is LQKENI in the germline V gene. The V end was cut by 0 bases, the J end by 2 bases, with 18 bases between. The CDR3 consists of 18 residues. CDR3 in DNA: TGTGCCAGCTCACCACCGCAACCGGCAGGGGCTACCACAGATACGCAGTATTTT. Protein product: CASSPPQPAGATTDTQYF.

In this sample, this clone turned up a few times. The chain couples TRBV19 to TRBJ2-7; 15 nucleotides agree with TRBD2. The germline CDR1 and CDR2 sequences are LNHDA and SQIVND (reference sequence). Losses at the gene ends were 5 bases for V and 4 bases for J; bases not matched to a gene: 9. The CDR3 spans 17 residues. CDR3 residues: CASSADRTSGRVYEQYF. The CDR3 DNA sequence: TGTGCCAGTAGTGCTGACCGGACTAGCGGGAGGGTTTACGAGCAGTACTTC.

The table lists this clone with a count of one. V gene TRBV9 combines with J gene TRBJ2-1; D possibly corresponds to TRBD2 (5 bases). Germline CDR1 reads SGDLS; CDR2 reads YYNGEE. V lost 0 bases, J lost 8 bases, and 15 bases lay in between. The CDR3 has 15 residues. In DNA, the CDR3 is TGTGCCAGCAGCGTAGCTCCCAGCGAGAGGGATGAGCAGTTCTTC. It encodes CASSVAPSERDEQFF.

The chain carries TRBV28 and TRBJ2-7; perhaps TRBD2 as D (7 bases). The CDR3 has 13 residues. V was trimmed by 10 bases and J by 0 bases, leaving 13 bases between them. Germline CDR1 and CDR2: MDHEN and SYDVKM. Here the CDR3 reads CATTRGASYEQYF. In DNA, the CDR3 is TGTGCCACCACCCGGGGGGCCTCCTACGAGCAGTACTTC. The complete variable domain, with remaining parts taken from reference TRBV28 and TRBJ2-7, reads DVKVTQSSRYLVKRTGEKVFLECVQDMDHENMFWYRQDPGLGLRLIYFSYDVKMKEKGDIPEGYSVSREKKERFSLILESASTNQTSMYLCATTRGASYEQYFGPGTRLTVT.

The gene calls are TRBV4-3 and TRBJ2-3, with 8 positions matching TRBD2. The CDR3 covers 17 residues. V dropped 3 bases and J dropped 1; count of bases not matched to a gene: 9. Germline CDR1 LGHNA, CDR2 YSLEER. The chain's CDR3 is CASSQDGTAGGTDTQYF. DNA of the CDR3: TGCGCCAGCAGCCAGGACGGTACAGCGGGAGGCACAGATACGCAGTATTTT.

V is TRBV29-1 and J is TRBJ2-7, with a weak D call TRBD2 (7 bases). The germline V gene has CDR1 SQVTM and CDR2 ANQGSEA. This CDR3 spans 11 amino acids. Between the trimmed V and J ends, which lost 7 bases and 6 bases, there was a span of 13 bases. The CDR3 is CSALRGGEQYF. CDR3 DNA sequence: TGCAGCGCCCTAAGGGGGGGCGAGCAGTACTTC.

The rearrangement joins TRBV2 to TRBJ2-1; D unclear. V dropped 3 bases and J dropped 4 bases, with 16 bases sitting between them. CDR1 and CDR2 from the germline V gene are SNHLY and FYNNEI. CDR3 length: 16 residues. DNA for the CDR3: TGTGCCAGCAGTGACGAAGGGCAGTCAGTATACAATGAGCAGTTCTTC. This codes for CASSDEGQSVYNEQFF.

The chain carries TRBV7-2 and TRBJ1-1, with D unresolved. The CDR3 runs to 14 residues. Looked up from germline, CDR1 is SGHTA and CDR2 is FQGNSA. Trimming pared 1 base from V and 4 bases from J, leaving 10 bases between. The CDR3 sequence is CASSLGPRGTEAFF. The CDR3 coding sequence is TGTGCCAGCAGCTTAGGACCTCGGGGCACTGAAGCTTTCTTT.